Presented here are 26 T cell receptor beta chains from one specimen sequenced in a study of cytomegalovirus exposure and HLA in healthy donors. Primers: 60 Vbeta forward and 13 Jbeta reverse. Clones were read by immunoSEQ multiplex PCR, and TCRdb kept only the in-frame ones, dropping some. This sample has 150,000 to 200,000 clones, with around 75% found just once. The sequencing input was PBMCs. Every receptor here comes from a male donor in good health and CMV-seronegative.

The gene calls are TRBV5-1 and TRBJ2-7; possibly TRBD1 for D (5 bases). This CDR3 region has 14 residues. V was trimmed by 4 bases and J by 0 bases, leaving 11 bases between them. Germline CDR1 SGHRS, CDR2 YFSETQ. CDR3 DNA sequence: TGCGCCAGCAGCAACCAACAGGTCTCCTACGAGCAGTACTTC. Amino acid sequence: CASSNQQVSYEQYF.

The chain uses TRBV5-1 and TRBJ2-3, with 13 bases matching TRBD2. V shed 9 bases and J 5 bases; nucleotides not matched to a gene: 6. Germline lookup yields CDR1 SGHRS and CDR2 YFSETQ. The CDR3 length is 14 residues. In nucleotides, the CDR3 is TGCGCCACCACTAGCGGGGGGGCGGTAGATACGCAGTATTTT. Translating it yields CATTSGGAVDTQYF.

The V and J genes are TRBV19 and TRBJ2-5; 11 bases match TRBD2. The length of the CDR3 is 15 residues. Germline V lookup: CDR1 LNHDA, CDR2 SQIVND (reference sequence). V was pared by 7 bases and J by 4 bases, with 8 bases of the junction left unmatched. DNA for the CDR3: TGTGCCAGTACCCCGGGACTAGCGGACGGAGAGACCCAGTACTTC. As protein: CASTPGLADGETQYF.

The chain is built from TRBV27 and TRBJ1-1; tentatively, D is TRBD1 (5 bases). CDR3 length: 13 residues. Germline lookup yields CDR1 MNHEY and CDR2 SMNVEV (reference sequence). V was trimmed by 5 bases and J by 6 bases, leaving 13 bases between them. The CDR3 spells CASSLGGTAEAFF. CDR3 sequence (DNA): TGTGCCAGCAGTCTCGGGGGGACGGCTGAAGCTTTCTTT.

The chain has TRBV11-2 and TRBJ2-1; D ambiguous. Looked up from germline, CDR1 is SGHAT and CDR2 is FQNNGV. This CDR3 spans 14 amino acids. The ends were cut back, 5 bases at V and 6 bases at J, with 14 bases in the middle. CDR3 protein: CASSPTTSSNEQFF. In DNA, the CDR3 is TGTGCCAGCAGCCCGACGACATCGAGCAATGAGCAGTTCTTC.

This chain joins TRBV10-3 and TRBJ2-1; a weak D match, TRBD2 (5 bases). CDR1 is ENHRY and CDR2 is SYGVKD in the germline V gene. Between the trimmed V and J ends, which lost 7 bases and 8 bases, there was a span of 15 bases. This CDR3 contains 13 residues. CDR3 nucleotides: TGTGCCATCAACTTAGGAGGAAGGGATGAGCAGTTCTTC. Residues: CAINLGGRDEQFF.

This chain links TRBV6-5 with TRBJ1-2; D perhaps matches TRBD1 (6 bases). Germline V CDR1 and CDR2: MNHEY, SVGAGI. With 6 bases removed from V and 3 bases from J, the gap between germline ends came to 11 bases. The CDR3 extends over 13 amino acids. The CDR3 here is CASRTSGDYGYTF. The CDR3, as DNA: TGTGCCAGCAGAACCTCAGGGGACTATGGCTACACCTTC.

This rearrangement joins TRBV7-2 to TRBJ1-2; no firm D call. Germline V gene data show CDR1 as SGHTA and CDR2 as FQGNSA. V was cut by 4 bases and J by 0 bases, with 3 bases left in between. There are 12 residues in the CDR3. The CDR3 spells CASSSSNYGYTF. CDR3 bases: TGTGCCAGCAGCTCATCTAACTATGGCTACACCTTC.

The J gene is TRBJ2-3, the V gene TRBV28; D might be TRBD2 (5 bases). Germline lookup yields CDR1 MDHEN and CDR2 SYDVKM. Between the trimmed V and J ends, which lost 5 bases and 0 bases, there was a span of 12 bases. The CDR3 is 15 residues long. CDR3 sequence: CASSTSGASTDTQYF. The CDR3, as DNA: TGTGCCAGCAGTACCAGCGGAGCTAGCACAGATACGCAGTATTTT.

The CDR3 DNA sequence: TGTGCCACCAGCAGCCCTCCCGGGACAGGGGCTAGCCTCTCTGGAAACACCATATATTTT. It encodes CATSSPPGTGASLSGNTIYF. This rearrangement joins TRBV15 to TRBJ1-3; the match to TRBD1 covers 10 bases. The CDR3 contains 20 residues. V lost 3 bases, J lost 0 bases, and 14 bases stayed unmatched. Looked up from germline, CDR1 is LNHNV and CDR2 is YYDKDF (reference sequence).

The CDR3 region has the DNA TGTGCCAGCAGCACACAGGGAGGGGGCGAGCAGTACTTC. Translated: CASSTQGGGEQYF. This chain joins TRBV7-3 and TRBJ2-7; possible D gene TRBD2, 7 bases. This CDR3 region has 13 residues. Trimming shortened V by 5 bases and J by 6 bases, and 14 bases separated the two germline ends. Germline V CDR1 and CDR2: SGHTA, FQGTGA.

The chain recombines TRBV2 with TRBJ1-5; tentative D call: TRBD1 (5 bases). From germline, CDR1 is SNHLY and CDR2 FYNNEI. The CDR3 spans 14 residues. V was pared by 1 base and J by 8 bases, with 12 bases between. Written as DNA, the CDR3 is TGTGCCAGCAGTGAAGAAGGGAGGGGTGAGCCCCAGCATTTT. It specifies CASSEEGRGEPQHF.

This chain uses TRBV7-6 with TRBJ2-7; D is undetermined. Germline CDR1 reads SGHVS; CDR2 reads FNYEAQ. The CDR3 runs 15 residues. V gave up 2 bases and J gave up 0 bases, with 11 bases separating them. This chain's CDR3 is CASSLNPGYSYEQYF. CDR3 bases: TGTGCCAGCAGCTTAAATCCCGGTTACTCCTACGAGCAGTACTTC. Full variable domain (outside the CDR3, taken from reference TRBV7-6 and TRBJ2-7): GAGVSQSPRYKVTKRGQDVALRCDPISGHVSLYWYRQALGQGPEFLTYFNYEAQQDKSGLPNDRFSAERPEGSISTLTIQRTEQRDSAMYRCASSLNPGYSYEQYFGPGTRLTVT.

This clone was observed once. The chain is built from TRBV4-1 and TRBJ1-1; D remains ambiguous. The CDR3 is 14 amino acids. Germline V lookup: CDR1 MGHRA, CDR2 YSYEKL. Trimming cost V 4 bases and J 5 bases, with 14 bases left between them. The CDR3 here is CASSLNTVRTEAFF. CDR3 nucleotide sequence: TGCGCCAGCAGCCTAAATACAGTACGGACTGAAGCTTTCTTT.

The chain recombines TRBV6-6 with TRBJ2-5, with TRBD2 matching over 8 bases. The last part of the DNA fits TRBJ2-7 better; the J call may be wrong. CDR3 length equals 15 residues. Germline V CDR1 and CDR2: MNHNY, SVGAGI (reference sequence). Written as DNA, the CDR3 is TGTGCCAGCGGGGGGTTCCGGGAGGGCCCCTACGAGCAGTACTTC. Translated, it gives CASGGFREGPYEQYF.

This clone was seen just once. The chain is built from TRBV7-9 and TRBJ2-1; no reliable D call. V lost 5 bases and J 8 bases, leaving 10 bases between the germline ends. Germline V gene sequence: CDR1 SEHNR, CDR2 FQNEAQ (reference sequence). There are 12 residues in the CDR3. The CDR3 loop reads CASSLVSDEQFF. The CDR3 nucleotides are TGTGCCAGCAGCCTAGTTTCGGATGAGCAGTTCTTC.

The chain has TRBV10-2 and TRBJ1-5, with D maybe TRBD1 (5 bases). Germline lookup yields CDR1 WSHSY and CDR2 SAAADI. The CDR3 contains 13 residues. V lost 3 bases and J lost 5, with 8 bases in between. The CDR3 loop reads CASSDRVHQPQHF. CDR3 nucleotide sequence: TGCGCCAGCAGTGACAGGGTCCATCAGCCCCAGCATTTT.

This clone was recorded only once. The chain employs TRBV6-1 and TRBJ2-5; D might be TRBD2 (6 bases). The CDR3 runs 14 residues. Germline loops: CDR1 MNHNS, CDR2 SASEGT. V lost 6 bases, J lost 5 bases, and 16 bases lay in between. The CDR3 reads CASRVRGNRETQYF. The CDR3 coding sequence is TGTGCCAGCAGGGTACGGGGGAATCGGGAGACCCAGTACTTC.

This clone has only a few counts. The chain employs TRBV6-5 and TRBJ1-5; no firm D call. The CDR3 contains 16 residues. Deletions cut 0 bases from V and 4 bases from J, with 13 bases between. CDR1 MNHEY and CDR2 SVGAGI come from the germline V gene. In nucleotides, the CDR3 is TGTGCCAGCAGTTACTCTGCATTCGGGGAAAATCAGCCCCAGCATTTT. Protein: CASSYSAFGENQPQHF.

The rearrangement links TRBV30 to TRBJ1-4; 7 bases map to TRBD1. Unmatched junction bases numbered 7, after V lost 5 bases and J lost 7 bases. The CDR3 is made up of 13 amino acids. The germline V gene encodes CDR1 GTSNPN and CDR2 SVGIG (reference sequence). CDR3 sequence: CAWGRQGGEKLFF. CDR3 coding DNA: TGTGCCTGGGGCAGACAGGGCGGTGAAAAACTGTTTTTT.

The chain employs TRBV11-3 and TRBJ2-1; 14 bases align to TRBD2. The length of the CDR3 is 17 residues. V was clipped by 7 bases and J by 8 bases; unmatched bases: 13. CDR1 is SGHNT and CDR2 is YENEEA in the germline V gene. The CDR3 spells CASTLTGTSGRFHEQFF. CDR3 nucleotide sequence: TGTGCCAGCACCCTCACCGGGACTAGCGGGAGATTCCATGAGCAGTTCTTC.

The V and J genes are TRBV5-1 and TRBJ2-5; unclear D gene. V lost 1 base and J lost 4, with 2 bases in between. The germline V gene encodes CDR1 SGHRS and CDR2 YFSETQ. There are 11 residues in the CDR3. This CDR3 reads CASSLRETQYF. Written as DNA, the CDR3 is TGCGCCAGCAGCTTGCGAGAGACCCAGTACTTC. Combining the CDR3 with reference TRBV5-1 and TRBJ2-5 gives the whole variable domain KAGVTQTPRYLIKTRGQQVTLSCSPISGHRSVSWYQQTPGQGLQFLFEYFSETQRNKGNFPGRFSGRQFSNSRSEMNVSTLELGDSALYLCASSLRETQYFGPGTRLLVL.

V usage is TRBV6-5 and J usage is TRBJ1-2; D is perhaps TRBD1 (6 bases). This CDR3 region has 15 residues. The germline V and J ends were trimmed by 0 bases and 0 bases, with 8 bases remaining between them. Germline-derived CDR1 and CDR2 are MNHEY and SVGAGI. CDR3 DNA sequence: TGTGCCAGCAGTTACTCGACAGGAACTAACTATGGCTACACCTTC. This sequence encodes CASSYSTGTNYGYTF.

This clone was seen a single time. The chain joins TRBV5-1 to TRBJ1-2, with D perhaps matching TRBD1 (6 bases). The length of the CDR3 is 17 residues. Trimming took off 6 bases at V and 2 bases at J, with 23 bases between the two ends. CDR1 is SGHRS, CDR2 YFSETQ, per germline. CDR3 protein: CASNDGTPHFLNYGYTF. The CDR3 coding sequence is TGCGCCAGCAACGACGGGACACCTCACTTCCTCAACTATGGCTACACCTTC.

CDR3 sequence reads: CASSSGTGIMNTEAFF. The CDR3 DNA sequence: TGTGCCAGCAGTTCCGGGACAGGGATCATGAACACTGAAGCTTTCTTT. This chain uses TRBV28 with TRBJ1-1, with TRBD1 matching over 9 bases. Trimming removed 4 bases from V and 0 bases from J; junction bases left unmatched: 6. The CDR3 runs to 16 residues. From germline, CDR1 is MDHEN and CDR2 SYDVKM.

This sequence joins TRBV5-8 and TRBJ2-3; a weak D match, TRBD2 (5 bases). The germline V and J ends were trimmed by 0 bases and 2 bases, with 10 bases remaining between them. This CDR3 region has 15 residues. Germline values: CDR1 SGHTS, CDR2 YDEGEE. DNA of the CDR3: TGTGCCAGCAGCTTGGGTGCGGGCGTCACAGATACGCAGTATTTT. This codes for CASSLGAGVTDTQYF.